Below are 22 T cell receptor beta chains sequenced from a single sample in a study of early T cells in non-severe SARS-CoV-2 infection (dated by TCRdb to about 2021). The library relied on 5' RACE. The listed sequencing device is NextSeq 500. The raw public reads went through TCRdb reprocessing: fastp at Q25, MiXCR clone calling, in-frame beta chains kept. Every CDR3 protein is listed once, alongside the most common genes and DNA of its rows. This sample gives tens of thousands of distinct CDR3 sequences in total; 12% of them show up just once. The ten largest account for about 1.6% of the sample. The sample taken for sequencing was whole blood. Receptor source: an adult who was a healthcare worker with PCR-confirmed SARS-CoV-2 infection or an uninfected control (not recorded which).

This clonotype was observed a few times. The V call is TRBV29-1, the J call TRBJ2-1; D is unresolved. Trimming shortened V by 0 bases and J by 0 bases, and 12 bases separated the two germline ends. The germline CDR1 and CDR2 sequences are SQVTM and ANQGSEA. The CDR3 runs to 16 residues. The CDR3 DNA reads TGCAGCGTTGAAGAGGCGATTCCGAGCTCCTACAATGAGCAGTTCTTC. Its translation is CSVEEAIPSSYNEQFF.

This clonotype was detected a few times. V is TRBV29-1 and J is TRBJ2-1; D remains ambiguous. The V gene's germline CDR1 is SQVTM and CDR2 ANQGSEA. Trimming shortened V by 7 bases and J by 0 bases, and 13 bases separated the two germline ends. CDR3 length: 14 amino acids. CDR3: CSAPSGYSYNEQFF. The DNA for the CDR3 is TGCAGCGCACCGTCCGGCTACTCCTACAATGAGCAGTTCTTC.

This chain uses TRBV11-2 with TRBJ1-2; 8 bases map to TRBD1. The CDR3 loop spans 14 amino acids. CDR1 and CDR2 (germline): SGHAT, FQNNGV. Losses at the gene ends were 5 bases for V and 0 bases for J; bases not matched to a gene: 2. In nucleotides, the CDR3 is TGTGCCAGCAGCATGACAGGGGCTAACTATGGCTACACCTTC. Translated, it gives CASSMTGANYGYTF.

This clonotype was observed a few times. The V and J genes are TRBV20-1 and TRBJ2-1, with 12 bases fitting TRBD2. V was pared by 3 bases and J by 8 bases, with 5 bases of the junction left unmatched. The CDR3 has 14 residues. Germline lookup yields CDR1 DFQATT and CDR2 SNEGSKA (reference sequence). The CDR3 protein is CSASRLAGGDEQFF. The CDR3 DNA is TGCAGTGCTAGTCGGCTAGCGGGGGGGGATGAGCAGTTCTTC.

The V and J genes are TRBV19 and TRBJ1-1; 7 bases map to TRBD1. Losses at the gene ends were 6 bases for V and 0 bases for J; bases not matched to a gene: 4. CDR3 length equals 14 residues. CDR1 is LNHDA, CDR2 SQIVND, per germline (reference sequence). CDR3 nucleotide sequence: TGTGCCAGTAGCCTACAGGGGATGAACACTGAAGCTTTCTTT. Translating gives CASSLQGMNTEAFF. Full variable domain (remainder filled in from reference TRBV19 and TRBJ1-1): DGGITQSPKYLFRKEGQNVTLSCEQNLNHDAMYWYRQDPGQGLRLIYYSQIVNDFQKGDIAEGYSVSREKKESFPLTVTSAQKNPTAFYLCASSLQGMNTEAFFGQGTRLTVV.

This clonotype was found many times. The DNA for the CDR3 is TGCAGTGCTAGAGATCCAGCCAAAAACATTCAGTACTTC. Protein sequence: CSARDPAKNIQYF. The rearrangement uses TRBV20-1 and TRBJ2-4, with D unresolved. Germline V CDR1 and CDR2: DFQATT, SNEGSKA (reference sequence). Trimming took off 0 bases at V and 0 bases at J, with 3 bases between the two ends. This CDR3 is 13 amino acids long.

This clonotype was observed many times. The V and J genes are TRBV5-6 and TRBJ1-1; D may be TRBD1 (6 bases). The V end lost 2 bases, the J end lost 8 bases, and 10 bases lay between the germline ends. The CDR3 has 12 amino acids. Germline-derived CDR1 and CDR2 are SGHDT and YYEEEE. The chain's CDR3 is CASSLAQGEAFF. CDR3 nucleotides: TGTGCCAGCAGCTTAGCACAGGGCGAAGCTTTCTTT.

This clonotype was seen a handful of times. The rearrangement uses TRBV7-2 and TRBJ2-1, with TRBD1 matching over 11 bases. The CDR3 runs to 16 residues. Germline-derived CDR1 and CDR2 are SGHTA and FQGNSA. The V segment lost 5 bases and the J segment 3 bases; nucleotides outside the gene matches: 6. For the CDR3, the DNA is TGTGCCAGCAGCCCGGGGGGACAGGGGGACTACAATGAGCAGTTCTTC. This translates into CASSPGGQGDYNEQFF.

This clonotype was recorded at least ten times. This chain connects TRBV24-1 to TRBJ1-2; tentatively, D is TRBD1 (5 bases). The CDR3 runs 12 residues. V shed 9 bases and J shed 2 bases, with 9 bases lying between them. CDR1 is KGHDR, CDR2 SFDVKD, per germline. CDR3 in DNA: TGTGCCACCCTCCGGGACAACTATGGCTACACCTTC. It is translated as CATLRDNYGYTF.

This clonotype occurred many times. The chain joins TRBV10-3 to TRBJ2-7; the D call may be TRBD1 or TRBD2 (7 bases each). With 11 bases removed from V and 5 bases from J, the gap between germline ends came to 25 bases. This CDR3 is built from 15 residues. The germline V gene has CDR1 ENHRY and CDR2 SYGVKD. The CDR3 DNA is TGTGCCGTTGGGAGGGGACAGTTTTCTATGGACGAGCAGTACTTC. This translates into CAVGRGQFSMDEQYF.

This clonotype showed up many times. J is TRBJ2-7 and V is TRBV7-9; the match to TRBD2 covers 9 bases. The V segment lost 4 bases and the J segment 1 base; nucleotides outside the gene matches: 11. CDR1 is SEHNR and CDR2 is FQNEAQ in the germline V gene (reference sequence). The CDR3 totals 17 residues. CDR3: CASSSSRTSEVSYEQYF. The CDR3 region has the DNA TGTGCCAGCAGCTCCAGTAGGACTAGCGAGGTGTCCTACGAGCAGTACTTC.

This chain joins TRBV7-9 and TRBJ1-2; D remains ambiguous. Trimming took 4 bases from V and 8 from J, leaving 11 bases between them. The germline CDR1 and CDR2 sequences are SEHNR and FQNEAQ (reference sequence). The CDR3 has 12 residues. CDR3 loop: CASSSALNGYTF. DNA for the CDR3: TGTGCCAGCAGCTCCGCCCTAAACGGCTACACCTTC. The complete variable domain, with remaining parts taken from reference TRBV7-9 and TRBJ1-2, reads DTGVSQNPRHKITKRGQNVTFRCDPISEHNRLYWYRQTLGQGPEFLTYFQNEAQLEKSRLLSDRFSAERPKGSFSTLEIQRTEQGDSAMYLCASSSALNGYTFGSGTRLTVV.

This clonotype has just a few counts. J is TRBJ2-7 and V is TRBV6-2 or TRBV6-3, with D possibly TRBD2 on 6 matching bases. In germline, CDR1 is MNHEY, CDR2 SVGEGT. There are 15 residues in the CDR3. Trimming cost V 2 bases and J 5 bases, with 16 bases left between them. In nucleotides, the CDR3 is TGTGCCAGCAGTTACACGGGGATCATAGCGGACGAGCAGTACTTC. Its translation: CASSYTGIIADEQYF.

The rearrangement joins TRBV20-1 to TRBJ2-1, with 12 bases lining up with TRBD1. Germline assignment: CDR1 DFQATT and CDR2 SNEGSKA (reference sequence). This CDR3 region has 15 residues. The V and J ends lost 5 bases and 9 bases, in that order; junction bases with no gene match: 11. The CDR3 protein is CSAFPGTGGWGEQFF. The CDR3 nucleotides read TGCAGTGCTTTCCCCGGGACAGGGGGCTGGGGTGAGCAGTTCTTC.

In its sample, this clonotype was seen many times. In DNA form, the CDR3 reads TGTGCCAGCAGCACAGGAAGCTCTGGGGCCAACGTCCTGACTTTC. It yields the protein CASSTGSSGANVLTF. The chain recombines TRBV7-9 with TRBJ2-6; possible D gene TRBD1, 5 bases. The CDR3 runs to 15 residues. Per the germline V gene, CDR1 is SEHNR and CDR2 is FQNEAQ (reference sequence). V shed 5 bases and J shed 0 bases, with 8 bases lying between them.

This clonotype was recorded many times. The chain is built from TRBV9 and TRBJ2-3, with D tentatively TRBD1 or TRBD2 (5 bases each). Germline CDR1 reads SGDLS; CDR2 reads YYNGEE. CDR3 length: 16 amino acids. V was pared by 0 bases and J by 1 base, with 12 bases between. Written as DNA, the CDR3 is TGTGCCAGCAGCGTAGAGGGGCGGGTGGGCACAGATACGCAGTATTTT. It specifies CASSVEGRVGTDTQYF. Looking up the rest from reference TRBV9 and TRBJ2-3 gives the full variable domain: DSGVTQTPKHLITATGQRVTLRCSPRSGDLSVYWYQQSLDQGLQFLIQYYNGEERAKGNILERFSAQQFPDLHSELNLSSLELGDSALYFCASSVEGRVGTDTQYFGPGTRLTVL.

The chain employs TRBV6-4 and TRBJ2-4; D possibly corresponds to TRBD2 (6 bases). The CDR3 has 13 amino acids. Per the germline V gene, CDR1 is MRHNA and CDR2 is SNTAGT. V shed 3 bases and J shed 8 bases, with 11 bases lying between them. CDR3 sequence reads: CASSEAPGDIQYF. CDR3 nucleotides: TGTGCCAGCAGTGAGGCCCCGGGAGACATTCAGTACTTC.

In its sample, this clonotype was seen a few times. The chain's CDR3 is CASSFSGGAQTQYF. The CDR3 DNA reads as TGTGCCAGCAGCTTTAGCGGGGGGGCCCAGACCCAGTACTTC. The chain carries TRBV7-2 and TRBJ2-5; 11 nucleotides agree with TRBD2. V lost 3 bases, J lost 6 bases, and 3 bases stayed unmatched. CDR3 length: 14 amino acids. Germline assignment: CDR1 SGHTA and CDR2 FQGNSA.

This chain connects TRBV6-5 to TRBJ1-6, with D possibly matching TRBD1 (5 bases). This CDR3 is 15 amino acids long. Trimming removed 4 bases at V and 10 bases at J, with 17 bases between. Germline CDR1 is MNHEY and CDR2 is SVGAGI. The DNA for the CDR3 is TGTGCCAGCAGTTCAGGACATTTCGGGAACTCACCCCTCCACTTT. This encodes CASSSGHFGNSPLHF.

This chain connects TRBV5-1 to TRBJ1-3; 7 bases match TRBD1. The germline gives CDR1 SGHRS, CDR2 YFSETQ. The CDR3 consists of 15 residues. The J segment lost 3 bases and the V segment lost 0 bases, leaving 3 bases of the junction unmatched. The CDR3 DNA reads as TGCGCCAGCAGCTTGGCGACAGGGCGTGGAAACACCATATATTTT. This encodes CASSLATGRGNTIYF.

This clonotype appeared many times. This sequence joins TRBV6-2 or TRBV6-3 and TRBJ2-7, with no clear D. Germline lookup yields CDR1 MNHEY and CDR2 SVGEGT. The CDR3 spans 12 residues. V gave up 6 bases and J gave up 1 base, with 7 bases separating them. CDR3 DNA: TGTGCCAGCAGGGCCCCTTCCTACGAGCAGTACTTC. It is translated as CASRAPSYEQYF.

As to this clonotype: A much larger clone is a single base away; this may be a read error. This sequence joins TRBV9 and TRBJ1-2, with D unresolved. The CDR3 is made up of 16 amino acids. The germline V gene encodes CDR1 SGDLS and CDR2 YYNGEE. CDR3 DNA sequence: TGTGTCAGCAGCTCCCACGCTACGATGGCGGGCTATGGCTACACCTTC. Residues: CVSSSHATMAGYGYTF.